The 13 T cell receptor beta chains below were found in one sample sequenced in a study of post-analysis software for immune sequencing data. The study's findings and limits: The study found TRBV5-6, TRBV5-1 and TRBV20-1 among a few TRBV segments more frequent in patients than controls.

The TCR beta cDNA libraries carried unique molecular identifiers. TCRdb called the PCR reads again in MiXCR, with one record for every CDR3 protein. The sample shows around 400,000 distinct CDR3 sequences, roughly 40% of them seen only once. For these receptors, no antigen is known. The sequenced material came from blood. The receptors were gathered from a girl between 2 and 10 years old with multiple sclerosis.

As for this clonotype: An end of the junction does not agree with germline; a read error may underlie this. V gene TRBV7-7 combines with J gene TRBJ2-6, with D maybe TRBD1 (6 bases). CDR3 size: 19 residues. The V gene's germline CDR1 is SSHAT and CDR2 FNYEAQ (reference sequence). In nucleotides, the CDR3 is TGTGCCTGCAGCCCTGGGCAGGGGCCATATTTTGCTGGGGCCAACGTCCTGACTTTC. As protein: CACSPGQGPYFAGANVLTF. Full variable domain (rest looked up from reference TRBV7-7 and TRBJ2-6): GAGVSQSPRYKVTKRGQDVTLRCDPISSHATLYWYQQALGQGPEFLTYFNYEAQPDKSGLPSDRFSAERPEGSISTLTIQRTEQRDSAMYRCACSPGQGPYFAGANVLTFGAGSRLTVL.

The chain uses TRBV2 and TRBJ2-1; TRBD2 might be the D (6 bases). Germline CDR1 is SNHLY and CDR2 is FYNNEI. The CDR3 is 15 residues long. The ends were cut back, 3 bases at V and 8 bases at J, with 17 bases in the middle. CDR3 amino acids: CASSDNAGTSDEQFF. The DNA for the CDR3 is TGTGCCAGCAGTGATAACGCGGGGACGAGCGATGAGCAGTTCTTC.

This sequence joins TRBV7-2 and TRBJ2-1; no definite D call. The CDR3 has 15 residues. V lost 1 base and J 6 bases, leaving 13 bases between the germline ends. Germline V gene lookup returns CDR1 SGHTA and CDR2 FQGNSA. CDR3 coding DNA: TGTGCCAGCAGCTTAGAGGTTGGGGTTCGCAATGAGCAGTTCTTC. It specifies CASSLEVGVRNEQFF. Filled out from reference TRBV7-2 and TRBJ2-1, the complete variable domain reads GAGVSQSPSNKVTEKGKDVELRCDPISGHTALYWYRQSLGQGLEFLIYFQGNSAPDKSGLPSDRFSAERTGGSVSTLTIQRTQQEDSAVYLCASSLEVGVRNEQFFGPGTRLTVL.

This chain uses TRBV20-1 with TRBJ2-3; D gene unclear. The germline gives CDR1 DFQATT, CDR2 SNEGSKA (reference sequence). The CDR3 spans 14 residues. V was cut by 8 bases and J by 5 bases, with 20 bases left in between. The CDR3 protein is CSLIPATDEDTQYF. The CDR3 nucleotides are TGCAGTCTAATACCAGCGACCGATGAAGATACGCAGTATTTT.

This clonotype was counted a single time. V gene TRBV18 combines with J gene TRBJ2-3; 9 bases align to TRBD1. Germline V gives CDR1 KGHSH, CDR2 LQKENI. This CDR3 spans 16 amino acids. Trimming cost V 5 bases and J 4 bases; bases outside gene matches: 10. This CDR3 reads CASSSDRDRASDTQYF. The CDR3 nucleotides are TGTGCCAGCTCATCAGACCGGGACAGGGCGTCAGATACGCAGTATTTT.

This clonotype was observed a handful of times. The gene calls are TRBV6-5 and TRBJ2-5; D tentatively reads TRBD1 or TRBD2 (6 bases each). Germline assignment: CDR1 MNHEY and CDR2 SVGAGI. CDR3 size: 15 residues. The germline V and J ends were trimmed by 7 bases and 2 bases, with 17 bases remaining between them. The CDR3 bases are TGTGCCAGCACCCCTACTTGGGGGGCACAAGAGACCCAGTACTTC. Amino acids: CASTPTWGAQETQYF.

The chain is built from TRBV15 and TRBJ2-7; the match to TRBD1 covers 8 bases. The CDR3 contains 13 residues. The ends lost 2 bases at V and 7 bases at J; junction bases unmatched: 4. Germline CDR1 LNHNV, CDR2 YYDKDF (reference sequence). This CDR3 is CATSRPDRGEQYF. The CDR3 DNA follows: TGTGCCACCAGCAGACCCGACAGGGGAGAGCAGTACTTC.

The rearrangement links TRBV7-3 to TRBJ2-7, with a possible D match to TRBD2 (5 bases). CDR1 SGHTA and CDR2 FQGTGA come from the germline V gene. V lost 2 bases, J lost 4 bases, and 9 bases lay in between. CDR3 size: 13 residues. CDR3 nucleotide sequence: TGTGCCAGCAGCTTATTTACGGGGTACGAGCAGTACTTC. Protein product: CASSLFTGYEQYF. Complete variable domain (other parts from reference TRBV7-3 and TRBJ2-7): GAGVSQTPSNKVTEKGKYVELRCDPISGHTALYWYRQSLGQGPEFLIYFQGTGAADDSGLPNDRFFAVRPEGSVSTLKIQRTERGDSAVYLCASSLFTGYEQYFGPGTRLTVT.

This clonotype has a handful of counts. The chain recombines TRBV5-4 with TRBJ1-4; TRBD1 matches at 7 bases. This CDR3 comprises 13 residues. CDR1 is SGHNT and CDR2 is YYREEE in the germline V gene (reference sequence). The V gene end was trimmed by 4 bases and the J gene end by 4 bases; junction bases not matched to a gene: 1. As DNA, the CDR3 is TGTGCCAGCAGCGCAGGGGGTAATGAAAAACTGTTTTTT. Its protein product is CASSAGGNEKLFF.

In its sample, this clonotype is medium-sized. J is TRBJ2-7 and V is TRBV4-2, with TRBD2 matching over 8 bases. CDR3 length: 17 amino acids. With V trimmed by 4 bases and J by 3 bases, 14 bases remained unmatched. Germline lookup yields CDR1 LGHNA and CDR2 YNFKEQ. The CDR3 sequence: CASSLTPAREVLYEQYF. CDR3 nucleotides: TGTGCCAGCAGCCTCACCCCCGCGCGGGAGGTACTCTACGAGCAGTACTTC.

This clonotype was recorded a few times. The rearrangement uses TRBV20-1 and TRBJ2-1; TRBD1 might be the D (6 bases). Trimming cost V 3 bases and J 5 bases, with 17 bases left between them. The CDR3 consists of 15 residues. Germline CDR1 DFQATT, CDR2 SNEGSKA (reference sequence). The CDR3, as DNA: TGCAGTGCTAGGCGGACATCATCAGGGGACAATGAGCAGTTCTTC. It encodes CSARRTSSGDNEQFF.

Only a few counts were recorded for this clonotype. The chain has TRBV6-5 and TRBJ2-3; 10 bases are a match to TRBD1. This CDR3 has 16 amino acids. In germline, CDR1 is MNHEY, CDR2 SVGAGI. The V and J ends lost 6 bases and 1 base, in that order; junction bases with no gene match: 7. The CDR3 DNA reads as TGTGCCAGCAGGCGGACAGGGGGGATTGGCACAGATACGCAGTATTTT. It encodes CASRRTGGIGTDTQYF.

The V and J genes are TRBV20-1 and TRBJ2-7, with 8 bases lining up with TRBD1. Germline assignment: CDR1 DFQATT and CDR2 SNEGSKA (reference sequence). The CDR3 spans 14 residues. V shed 3 bases and J 4 bases; nucleotides not matched to a gene: 8. Here the CDR3 reads CSAREPGQVYEQYF. Here the CDR3 DNA reads TGCAGTGCTAGGGAACCGGGACAGGTATACGAGCAGTACTTC.